This T cell receptor beta chain originates from a study of blood T cell repertoires in COVID-19. Background on the study: The analysed material was cDNA or gDNA that came from T cells, B-cell-depleted T cells, or PBMCs.

Repertoires were generated with immunoSEQ multiplex PCR, while TCRdb's copy carries only in-frame clones and drops some. The sample records some 120,000 clones, 85% to 90% being singletons. With 5 bases removed from V and 5 bases from J, the gap between germline ends came to 12 bases. CDR1 is LNHDA, CDR2 SQIVND, per germline (reference sequence). The CDR3 has 13 amino acids. The J gene is TRBJ2-5, the V gene TRBV19, with a weak D call TRBD2 (5 bases). Sequencing was carried out using peripheral blood. The TCR comes from a human donor in a cohort sampled during active COVID-19. The CDR3: CASSEGRGETQYF. The CDR3 DNA reads TGTGCCAGTAGTGAGGGCCGGGGTGAGACCCAGTACTTC. Complete variable domain (other parts from reference TRBV19 and TRBJ2-5): DGGITQSPKYLFRKEGQNVTLSCEQNLNHDAMYWYRQDPGQGLRLIYYSQIVNDFQKGDIAEGYSVSREKKESFPLTVTSAQKNPTAFYLCASSEGRGETQYFGPGTRLLVL.